This T cell receptor beta chain was captured by sequencing in a study of cytomegalovirus exposure and HLA in healthy donors. Study results and limitations: There were 150 to 200 TCR beta chains listed as cytomegalovirus-associated. Productive status was seen about 87% or about 30% of the time for most TCR beta V segments in an earlier analysis. TCR association rates varied by HLA locus in a later analysis, with DRB1 highest and HLA-C lowest. Certain sequence variants were highly shared and formed a cluster, and this cluster was likely a sequencing artifact.

The germline V gene encodes CDR1 SNHLY and CDR2 FYNNEI. V lost 1 base, J lost 4 bases, and 10 bases lay in between. The CDR3 has 14 residues. Concerning this clone: Its target is unknown.

Primers: 60 Vbeta forward and 13 Jbeta reverse. Assay: immunoSEQ multiplex PCR; the TCRdb copy retains only in-frame clones and omits some. The sample has roughly 150,000 clones, around 75% seen once. The chain employs TRBV2 and TRBJ1-2, with D maybe TRBD1 (6 bases). Source material: PBMCs. The sequence came from a female donor in good health and CMV-seronegative. CDR3 region: CASSEGGRVYGYTF. DNA for the CDR3: TGTGCCAGCAGTGAAGGGGGGCGAGTCTATGGCTACACCTTC.